This TCR beta chain came from a study of blood T cell repertoires in COVID-19. In the original processing: Reference gene primer amplification yielded estimated nucleated cell counts. Assay: immunoSEQ multiplex PCR; the TCRdb copy retains only in-frame clones and omits some. Clonal size and the V and J genes are those of that table, whereas D and trimming came from the DNA. The table shows 200,000 or so clones, with roughly nine tenths occurring only once. In terms of age and location, participants ranged from roughly 18 to 100 years and lived in about two dozen US areas. The CDR3 consists of 14 residues. CDR1 LNHDA and CDR2 SQIVND come from the germline V gene (reference sequence). Trimming left V 5 bases short and J 2 bases short, with 10 bases between.

The chain joins TRBV19 to TRBJ1-5; the D gene is possibly TRBD1 (6 bases). What was sequenced was PBMCs or T cells enriched from blood (not recorded which). This sequence was found in a woman between 25 and 40 years old who had recovered from COVID-19. CDR3 amino acids: CASSVRGGNQPQHF. CDR3 DNA sequence: TGTGCCAGTAGTGTCAGGGGAGGCAATCAGCCCCAGCATTTT. Drawing the rest from reference TRBV19 and TRBJ1-5, the complete variable domain is DGGITQSPKYLFRKEGQNVTLSCEQNLNHDAMYWYRQDPGQGLRLIYYSQIVNDFQKGDIAEGYSVSREKKESFPLTVTSAQKNPTAFYLCASSVRGGNQPQHFGDGTRLSIL.